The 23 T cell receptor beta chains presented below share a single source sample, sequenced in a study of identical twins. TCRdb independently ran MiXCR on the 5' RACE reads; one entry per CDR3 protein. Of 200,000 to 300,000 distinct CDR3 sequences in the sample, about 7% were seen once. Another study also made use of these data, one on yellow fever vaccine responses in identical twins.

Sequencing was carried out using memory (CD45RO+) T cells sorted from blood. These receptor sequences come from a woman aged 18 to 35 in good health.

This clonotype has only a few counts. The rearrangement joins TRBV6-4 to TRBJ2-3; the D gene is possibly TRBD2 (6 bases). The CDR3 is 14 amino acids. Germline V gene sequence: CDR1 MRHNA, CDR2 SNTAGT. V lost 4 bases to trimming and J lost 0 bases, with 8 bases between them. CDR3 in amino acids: CASSGGRSTDTQYF. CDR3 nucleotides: TGTGCCAGCAGTGGAGGGAGGAGCACAGATACGCAGTATTTT.

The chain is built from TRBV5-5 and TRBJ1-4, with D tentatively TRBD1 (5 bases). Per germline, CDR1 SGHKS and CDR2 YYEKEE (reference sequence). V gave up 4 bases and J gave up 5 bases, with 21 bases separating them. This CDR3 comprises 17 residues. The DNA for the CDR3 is TGTGCCAGCAGCCGCGGACCGGACACCCCGTTGAATGAAAAACTGTTTTTT. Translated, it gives CASSRGPDTPLNEKLFF.

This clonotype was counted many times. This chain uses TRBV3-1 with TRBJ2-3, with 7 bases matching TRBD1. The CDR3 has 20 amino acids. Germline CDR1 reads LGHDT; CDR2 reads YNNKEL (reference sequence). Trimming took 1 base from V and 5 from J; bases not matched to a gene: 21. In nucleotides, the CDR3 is TGTGCCAGCAGCCAAGTTTTCAGGGGGAGTGGGTCCTGGTCCGGAGATACGCAGTATTTT. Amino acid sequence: CASSQVFRGSGSWSGDTQYF.

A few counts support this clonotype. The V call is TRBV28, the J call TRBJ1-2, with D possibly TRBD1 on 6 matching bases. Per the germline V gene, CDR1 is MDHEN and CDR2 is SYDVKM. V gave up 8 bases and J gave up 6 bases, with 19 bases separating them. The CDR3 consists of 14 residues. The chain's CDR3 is CASGERGARNGYTF. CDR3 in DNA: TGTGCCAGCGGCGAAAGGGGGGCGAGGAATGGCTACACCTTC.

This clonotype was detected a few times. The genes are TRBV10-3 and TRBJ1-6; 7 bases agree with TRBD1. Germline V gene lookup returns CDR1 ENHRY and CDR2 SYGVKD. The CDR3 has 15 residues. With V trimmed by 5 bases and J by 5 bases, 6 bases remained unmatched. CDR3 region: CAISPQGQNNSPLHF. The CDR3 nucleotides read TGTGCCATCAGTCCGCAGGGACAGAATAATTCACCCCTCCACTTT.

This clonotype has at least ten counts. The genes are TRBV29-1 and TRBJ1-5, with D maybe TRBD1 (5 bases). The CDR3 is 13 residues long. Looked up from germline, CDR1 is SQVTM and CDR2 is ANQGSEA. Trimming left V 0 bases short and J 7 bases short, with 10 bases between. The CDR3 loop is CSVEEDRYQPQHF. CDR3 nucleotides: TGCAGCGTTGAAGAAGACAGATACCAGCCCCAGCATTTT.

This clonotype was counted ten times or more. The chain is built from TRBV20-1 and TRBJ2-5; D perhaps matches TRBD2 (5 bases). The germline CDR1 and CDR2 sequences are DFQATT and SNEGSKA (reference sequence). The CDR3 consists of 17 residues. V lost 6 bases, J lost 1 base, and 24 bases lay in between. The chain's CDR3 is CSAGPPLRLRGQETQYF. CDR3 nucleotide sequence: TGCAGTGCCGGTCCCCCCCTGAGACTACGGGGCCAAGAGACCCAGTACTTC.

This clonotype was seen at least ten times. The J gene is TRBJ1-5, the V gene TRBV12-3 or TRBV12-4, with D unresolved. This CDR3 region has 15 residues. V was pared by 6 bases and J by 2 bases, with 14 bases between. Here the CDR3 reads CASSLMVMGNQPQHF. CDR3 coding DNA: TGTGCCAGCAGCCTAATGGTCATGGGCAATCAGCCCCAGCATTTT.

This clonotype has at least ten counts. CDR3 loop: CSASEGLGSYNEQFF. The CDR3 region has the DNA TGCAGTGCTAGTGAAGGACTAGGGAGCTACAATGAGCAGTTCTTC. The chain links TRBV20-1 to TRBJ2-1; TRBD2 matches 7 bases. The germline V gene encodes CDR1 DFQATT and CDR2 SNEGSKA (reference sequence). CDR3 length equals 15 residues. V shed 3 bases, J shed 3 bases, and the junction held 8 bases outside the gene matches.

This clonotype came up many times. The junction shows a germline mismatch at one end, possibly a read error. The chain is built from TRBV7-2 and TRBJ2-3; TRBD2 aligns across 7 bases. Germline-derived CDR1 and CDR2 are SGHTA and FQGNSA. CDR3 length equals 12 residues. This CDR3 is CASSLAVQAQYF. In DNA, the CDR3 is TGTGCCAGCAGCCTAGCGGTCCAAGCGCAGTATTTT.

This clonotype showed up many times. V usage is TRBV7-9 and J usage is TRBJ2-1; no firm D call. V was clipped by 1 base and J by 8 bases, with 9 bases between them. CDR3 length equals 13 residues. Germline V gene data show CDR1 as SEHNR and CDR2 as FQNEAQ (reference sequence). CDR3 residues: CASSLGVGDEQFF. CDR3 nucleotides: TGTGCCAGCAGCTTAGGGGTCGGCGATGAGCAGTTCTTC.

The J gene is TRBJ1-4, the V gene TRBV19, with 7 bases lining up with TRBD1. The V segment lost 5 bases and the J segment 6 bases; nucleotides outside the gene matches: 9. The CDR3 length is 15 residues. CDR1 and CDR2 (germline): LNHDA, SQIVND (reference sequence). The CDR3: CASSVSGQSYEKLFF. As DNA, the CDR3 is TGTGCCAGTAGTGTTTCGGGACAGTCCTATGAAAAACTGTTTTTT.

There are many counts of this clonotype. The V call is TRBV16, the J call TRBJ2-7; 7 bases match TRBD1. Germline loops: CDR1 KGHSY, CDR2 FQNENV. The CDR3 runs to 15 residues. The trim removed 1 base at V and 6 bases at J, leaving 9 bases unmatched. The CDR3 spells CASSQYSDRVCEQYV. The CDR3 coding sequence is TGTGCCAGCAGCCAATATAGTGACAGGGTGTGCGAGCAGTACGTC.

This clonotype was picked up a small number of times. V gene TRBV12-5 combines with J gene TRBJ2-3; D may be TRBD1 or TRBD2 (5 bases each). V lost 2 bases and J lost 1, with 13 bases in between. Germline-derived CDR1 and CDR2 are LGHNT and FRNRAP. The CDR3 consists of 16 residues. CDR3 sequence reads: CASGLPLGVGTDTQYF. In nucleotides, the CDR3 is TGTGCTAGTGGTTTGCCACTGGGGGTTGGCACAGATACGCAGTATTTT.

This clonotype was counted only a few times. In nucleotides, the CDR3 is TGTGCCACCAGGCGGAAGGGTGTAGGTAACACCGGGGAGCTGTTTTTT. It translates to CATRRKGVGNTGELFF. V and J are TRBV15 and TRBJ2-2; D remains ambiguous. Germline V lookup: CDR1 LNHNV, CDR2 YYDKDF (reference sequence). This CDR3 has 16 amino acids. Trimming removed 6 bases from V and 2 bases from J, with 16 bases in between.

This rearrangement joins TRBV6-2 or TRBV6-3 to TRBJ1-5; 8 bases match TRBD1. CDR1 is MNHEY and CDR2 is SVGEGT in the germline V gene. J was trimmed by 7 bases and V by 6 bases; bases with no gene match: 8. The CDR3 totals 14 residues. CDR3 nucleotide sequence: TGTGCCAGCAGCGCAGCCGGGACAGGACAGCCCCAGCATTTT. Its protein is CASSAAGTGQPQHF.

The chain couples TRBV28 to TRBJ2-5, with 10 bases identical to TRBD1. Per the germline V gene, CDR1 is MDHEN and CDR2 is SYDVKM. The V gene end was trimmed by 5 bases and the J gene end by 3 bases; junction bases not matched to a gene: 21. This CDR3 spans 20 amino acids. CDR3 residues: CASSPPRTGGRAGRKETQYF. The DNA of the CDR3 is TGTGCCAGCAGTCCTCCCCGGACAGGGGGACGGGCGGGGAGAAAAGAGACCCAGTACTTC.

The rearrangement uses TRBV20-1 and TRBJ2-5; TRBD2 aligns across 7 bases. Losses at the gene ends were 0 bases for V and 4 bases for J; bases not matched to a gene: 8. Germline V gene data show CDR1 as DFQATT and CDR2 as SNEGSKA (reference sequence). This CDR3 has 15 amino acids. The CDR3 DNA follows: TGCAGTGCTAGAGATGAACTAGCGCCCCCAGAGACCCAGTACTTC. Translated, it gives CSARDELAPPETQYF.

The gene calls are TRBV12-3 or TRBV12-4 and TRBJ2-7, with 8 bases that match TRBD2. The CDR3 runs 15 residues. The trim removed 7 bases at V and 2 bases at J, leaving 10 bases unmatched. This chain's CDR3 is CASKESGSSTYEQYF. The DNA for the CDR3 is TGTGCCAGCAAAGAAAGCGGGAGTAGCACCTACGAGCAGTACTTC.

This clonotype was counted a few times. CDR3 loop: CASSQVRGRMTYEQYV. For the CDR3, the DNA is TGTGCCAGCAGCCAAGTTCGGGGGCGAATGACTTACGAGCAGTACGTC. This chain uses TRBV14 with TRBJ2-7, with D perhaps matching TRBD1 or TRBD2 (6 bases each). Per germline, CDR1 SGHDN and CDR2 FVKESK. V shed 1 base and J shed 4 bases, with 17 bases lying between them. The CDR3 is 16 amino acids.

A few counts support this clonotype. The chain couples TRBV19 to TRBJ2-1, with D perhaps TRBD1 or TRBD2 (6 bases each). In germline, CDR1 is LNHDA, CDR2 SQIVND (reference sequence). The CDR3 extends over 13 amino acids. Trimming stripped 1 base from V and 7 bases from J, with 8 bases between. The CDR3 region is CASSIGRGNEQFF. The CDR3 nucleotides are TGTGCCAGTAGTATAGGGAGGGGGAATGAGCAGTTCTTC.

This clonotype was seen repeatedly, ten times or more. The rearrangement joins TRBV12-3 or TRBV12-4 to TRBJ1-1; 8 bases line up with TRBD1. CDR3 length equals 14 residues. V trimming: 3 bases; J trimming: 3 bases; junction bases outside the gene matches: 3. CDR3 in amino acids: CASSLVRGHTEAFF. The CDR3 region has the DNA TGTGCCAGCAGTTTGGTCAGGGGGCACACTGAAGCTTTCTTT.

The CDR3 loop is CASSQAWATNTGELFF. CDR3 DNA sequence: TGTGCCAGCAGCCAAGCTTGGGCAACGAACACCGGGGAGCTGTTTTTT. The chain combines TRBV4-2 with TRBJ2-2; D is unclear. This CDR3 spans 16 amino acids. The germline V gene encodes CDR1 LGHNA and CDR2 YNFKEQ. Trimming removed 1 base from V and 0 bases from J, with 9 bases in between.